The 6 T cell receptor beta chains below all came from one sample that was sequenced in a study of technical replicates of blood from a handful of donors. Generated by immunoSEQ multiplex PCR, the TCRdb table keeps only in-frame clones and is missing some. Here the sample spans 65,000 to 85,000 clones, 98% being singletons. Sequenced sample: T cells isolated from PBMCs. These receptors came from a human donor in good health.

This clone was counted once. This rearrangement joins TRBV27 to TRBJ2-7; 10 bases line up with TRBD2. CDR1 and CDR2 from the germline V gene are MNHEY and SMNVEV (reference sequence). Losses at the gene ends were 5 bases for V and 7 bases for J; bases not matched to a gene: 8. CDR3 length: 14 amino acids. The CDR3 loop reads CASSTSGLAKEQYF. For the CDR3, the DNA is TGTGCCAGCAGTACCTCGGGACTAGCGAAAGAGCAGTACTTC.

This clone was detected only once. The chain uses TRBV4-1 and TRBJ2-3; perhaps TRBD1 as D (6 bases). The CDR3 runs 16 residues. The V end was cut by 1 base, the J end by 7 bases, with 18 bases between. Germline V gene lookup returns CDR1 MGHRA and CDR2 YSYEKL. The CDR3 bases are TGCGCCAGCAGCCAAGCCGTGGGGTGGGGGCTGAATACGCAGTATTTT. Its translation is CASSQAVGWGLNTQYF.

The CDR3 DNA follows: TGTGCCAGCAGCTTGCCAGGGGGCAGGAGTTCACCCCTCCACTTT. Amino acids: CASSLPGGRSSPLHF. The J gene is TRBJ1-6, the V gene TRBV7-3; TRBD1 matches at 8 bases. The germline CDR1 and CDR2 sequences are SGHTA and FQGTGA. The CDR3 sequence is 15 residues long. J was trimmed by 9 bases and V by 3 bases; bases with no gene match: 7.

The table lists this clone with a count of one. This chain uses TRBV7-6 with TRBJ2-3; 7 nucleotides align to TRBD2. The trim removed 7 bases at V and 5 bases at J, leaving 6 bases unmatched. The CDR3 totals 13 residues. Germline CDR1 and CDR2: SGHVS and FNYEAQ. The CDR3 here is CASKLALVDTQYF. The CDR3 bases are TGTGCCAGCAAACTAGCGTTGGTAGATACGCAGTATTTT.

The J gene is TRBJ2-7, the V gene TRBV2, with D possibly matching TRBD2 (5 bases). CDR1 is SNHLY and CDR2 is FYNNEI in the germline V gene. The CDR3 sequence is 12 residues long. Trimming cost V 6 bases and J 3 bases, with 9 bases left between them. The CDR3 coding sequence is TGTGCCAGCAGGGGCGGGCTCTACGAGCAGTACTTC. Residues: CASRGGLYEQYF.

This clone was counted a few times. The chain employs TRBV5-1 and TRBJ2-7, with D perhaps matching TRBD2 (5 bases). CDR1 and CDR2 from the germline V gene are SGHRS and YFSETQ. This CDR3 region has 14 residues. Trimming took off 1 base at V and 3 bases at J, with 11 bases between the two ends. The DNA for the CDR3 is TGCGCCAGCAGCTTGTGGCATAGCGTCTACGAGCAGTACTTC. Translating it yields CASSLWHSVYEQYF. The full variable domain, its missing parts supplied by reference TRBV5-1 and TRBJ2-7, is KAGVTQTPRYLIKTRGQQVTLSCSPISGHRSVSWYQQTPGQGLQFLFEYFSETQRNKGNFPGRFSGRQFSNSRSEMNVSTLELGDSALYLCASSLWHSVYEQYFGPGTRLTVT.